This TCR beta chain stems from a study of regulatory T cells in long-lasting Graves disease. CDR3 length equals 13 residues. Germline V gene data show CDR1 as SEHNR and CDR2 as FQNEAQ (reference sequence). Between the trimmed V and J ends, which lost 1 base and 6 bases, there was a span of 8 bases. Relying on iRepertoire HTBI primers and Arm-PCR of CDR3 regions, the team built TCR beta libraries. In the authors' methods: Among the samples, 60 to 75 TRBV and 14 TRBJ segments were identified. A single record per CDR3 protein comes from TCRdb applying MiXCR to the multiplex PCR reads. In this record, the V and J calls reflect TCRdb's handling and not the investigators' own analysis. The profile shows 440,000 or so distinct CDR3 sequences, about 17% of them singletons. The time point was: newly diagnosed GD, antithyroid drugs for less than 3 months. Extracted PBMC RNA gave rise to the TCR library. This clonotype was detected many times.

This same sample was also part of a study on T cells in Graves' hyperthyroidism and ophthalmopathy.

Sequenced material: peripheral blood mononuclear cells (PBMCs), taken at new diagnosis, from a patient treated with antithyroid drugs. This chain joins TRBV7-9 and TRBJ2-3; D gene unclear. The origin of this receptor is a woman in her thirties with Graves disease. CDR3 DNA sequence: TGTGCCAGCAGCTTAGATGCTATGGATACGCAGTATTTT. As protein: CASSLDAMDTQYF.